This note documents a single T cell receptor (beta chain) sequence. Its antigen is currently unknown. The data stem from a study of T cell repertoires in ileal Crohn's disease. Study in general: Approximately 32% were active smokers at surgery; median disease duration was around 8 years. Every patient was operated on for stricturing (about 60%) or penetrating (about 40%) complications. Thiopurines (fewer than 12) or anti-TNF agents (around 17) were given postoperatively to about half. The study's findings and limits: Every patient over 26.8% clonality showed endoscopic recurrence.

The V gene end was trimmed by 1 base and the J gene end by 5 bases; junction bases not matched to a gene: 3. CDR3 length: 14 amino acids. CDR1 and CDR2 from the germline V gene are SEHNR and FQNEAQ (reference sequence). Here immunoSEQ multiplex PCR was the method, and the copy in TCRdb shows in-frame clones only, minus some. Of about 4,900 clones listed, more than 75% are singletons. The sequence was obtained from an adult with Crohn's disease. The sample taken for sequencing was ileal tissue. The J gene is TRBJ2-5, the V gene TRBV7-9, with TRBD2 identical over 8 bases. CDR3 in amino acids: CASSLGAGAETQYF. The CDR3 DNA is TGTGCCAGCAGCTTAGGAGCGGGGGCGGAGACCCAGTACTTC.